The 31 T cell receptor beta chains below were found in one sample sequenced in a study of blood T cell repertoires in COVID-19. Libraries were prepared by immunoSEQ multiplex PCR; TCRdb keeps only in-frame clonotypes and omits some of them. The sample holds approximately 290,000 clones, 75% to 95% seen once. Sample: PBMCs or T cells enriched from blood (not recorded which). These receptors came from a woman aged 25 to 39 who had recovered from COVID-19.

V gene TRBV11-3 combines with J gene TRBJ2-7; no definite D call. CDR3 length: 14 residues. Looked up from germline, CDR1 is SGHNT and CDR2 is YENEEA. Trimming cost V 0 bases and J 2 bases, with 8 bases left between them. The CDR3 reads CASSLDGSTYEQYF. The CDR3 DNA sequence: TGTGCCAGCAGCTTAGATGGCTCCACCTACGAGCAGTACTTC.

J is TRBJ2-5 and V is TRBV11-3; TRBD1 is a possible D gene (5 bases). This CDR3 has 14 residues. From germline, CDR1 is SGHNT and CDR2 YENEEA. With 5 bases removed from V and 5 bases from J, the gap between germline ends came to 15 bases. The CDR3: CASSAHRSGETQYF. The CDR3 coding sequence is TGTGCCAGCAGCGCTCACAGGTCCGGGGAGACCCAGTACTTC.

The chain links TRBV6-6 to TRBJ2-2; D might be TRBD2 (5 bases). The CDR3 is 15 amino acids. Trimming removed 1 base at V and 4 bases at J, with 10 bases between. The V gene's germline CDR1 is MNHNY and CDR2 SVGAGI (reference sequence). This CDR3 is CASSYFTAGTGELFF. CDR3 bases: TGTGCCAGCAGTTACTTTACCGCGGGCACCGGGGAGCTGTTTTTT.

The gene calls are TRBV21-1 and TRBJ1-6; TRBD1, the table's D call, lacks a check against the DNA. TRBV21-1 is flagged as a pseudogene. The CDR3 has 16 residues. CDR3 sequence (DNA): TGTGCCAGCAGCTACCGGGACAGGGATCCTAATTCACCCCTCCACTTT. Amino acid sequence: CASSYRDRDPNSPLHF.

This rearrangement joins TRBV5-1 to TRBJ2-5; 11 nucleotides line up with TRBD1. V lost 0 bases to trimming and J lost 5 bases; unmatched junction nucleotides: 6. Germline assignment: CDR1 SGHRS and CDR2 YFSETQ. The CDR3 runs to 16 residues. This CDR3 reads CASSLAGQGGMETQYF. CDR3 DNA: TGCGCCAGCAGCTTGGCGGGACAGGGGGGAATGGAGACCCAGTACTTC. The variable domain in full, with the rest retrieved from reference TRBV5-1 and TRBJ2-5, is KAGVTQTPRYLIKTRGQQVTLSCSPISGHRSVSWYQQTPGQGLQFLFEYFSETQRNKGNFPGRFSGRQFSNSRSEMNVSTLELGDSALYLCASSLAGQGGMETQYFGPGTRLLVL.

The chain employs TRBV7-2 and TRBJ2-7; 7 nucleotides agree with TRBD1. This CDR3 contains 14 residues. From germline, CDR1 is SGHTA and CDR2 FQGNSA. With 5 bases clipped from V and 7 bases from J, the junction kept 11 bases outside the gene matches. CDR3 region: CASSILQGLGEQYF. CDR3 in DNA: TGTGCCAGCAGCATATTACAGGGGTTGGGGGAGCAGTACTTC.

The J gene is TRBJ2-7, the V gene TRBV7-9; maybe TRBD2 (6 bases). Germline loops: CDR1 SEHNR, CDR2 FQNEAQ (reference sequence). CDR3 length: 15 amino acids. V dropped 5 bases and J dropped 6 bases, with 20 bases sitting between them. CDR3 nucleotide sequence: TGTGCCAGCAGCCTTGTTCTGGGAGGCTCACGCGAGCAGTACTTC. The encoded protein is CASSLVLGGSREQYF.

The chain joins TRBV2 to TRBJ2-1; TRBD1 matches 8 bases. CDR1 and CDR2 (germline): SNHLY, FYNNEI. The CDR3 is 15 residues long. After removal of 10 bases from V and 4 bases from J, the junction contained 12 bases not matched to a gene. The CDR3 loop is CATQRGTGLYNEQFF. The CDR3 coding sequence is TGTGCCACCCAACGAGGGACAGGTTTGTACAATGAGCAGTTCTTC.

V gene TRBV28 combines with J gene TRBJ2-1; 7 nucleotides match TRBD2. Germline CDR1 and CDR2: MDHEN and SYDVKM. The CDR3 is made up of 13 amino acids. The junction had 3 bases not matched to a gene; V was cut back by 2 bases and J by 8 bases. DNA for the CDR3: TGTGCCAGCAGTTTAGGGGGGAGGGATGAGCAGTTCTTC. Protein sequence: CASSLGGRDEQFF.

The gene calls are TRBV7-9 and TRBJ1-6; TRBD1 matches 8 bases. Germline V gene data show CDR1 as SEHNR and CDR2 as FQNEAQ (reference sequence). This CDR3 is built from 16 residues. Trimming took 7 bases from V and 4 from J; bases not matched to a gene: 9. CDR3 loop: CASTPDRAGYNSPLHF. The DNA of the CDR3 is TGTGCCAGCACCCCGGACAGGGCAGGGTATAATTCACCCCTCCACTTT.

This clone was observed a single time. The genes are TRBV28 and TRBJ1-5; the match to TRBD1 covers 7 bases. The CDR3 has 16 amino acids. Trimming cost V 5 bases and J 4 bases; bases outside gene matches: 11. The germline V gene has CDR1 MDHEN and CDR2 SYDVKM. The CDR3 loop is CASSRSLLQGNQPQHF. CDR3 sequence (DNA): TGTGCCAGCAGTCGATCACTCTTACAGGGGAATCAGCCCCAGCATTTT.

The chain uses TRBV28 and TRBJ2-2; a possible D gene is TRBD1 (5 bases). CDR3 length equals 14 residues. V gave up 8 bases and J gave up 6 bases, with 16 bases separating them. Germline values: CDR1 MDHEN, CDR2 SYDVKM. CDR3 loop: CASGTSQAPGELFF. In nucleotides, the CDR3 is TGTGCCAGCGGAACGTCACAGGCGCCCGGGGAGCTGTTTTTT.

As DNA, the CDR3 is TGTGCCAGCTCATTGGGACAGCAAGCTAACTATGGCTACACCTTC. Translated, it gives CASSLGQQANYGYTF. V gene TRBV18 combines with J gene TRBJ1-2, with 7 bases fitting TRBD1. The trim removed 5 bases at V and 0 bases at J, leaving 6 bases unmatched. CDR1 KGHSH and CDR2 LQKENI come from the germline V gene. CDR3 length equals 15 residues.

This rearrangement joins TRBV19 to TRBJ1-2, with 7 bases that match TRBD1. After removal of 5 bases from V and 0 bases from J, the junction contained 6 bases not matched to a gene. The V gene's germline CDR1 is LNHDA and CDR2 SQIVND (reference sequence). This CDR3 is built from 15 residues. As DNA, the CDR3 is TGTGCCAGTAGTTCCTCGGGACAGCCTAACTATGGCTACACCTTC. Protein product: CASSSSGQPNYGYTF.

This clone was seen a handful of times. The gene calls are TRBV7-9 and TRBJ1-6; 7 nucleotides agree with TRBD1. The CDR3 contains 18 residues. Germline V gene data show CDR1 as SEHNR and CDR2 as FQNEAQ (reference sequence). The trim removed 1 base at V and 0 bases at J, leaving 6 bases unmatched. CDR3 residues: CASSLGPGQASYNSPLHF. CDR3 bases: TGTGCCAGCAGCTTAGGCCCTGGACAGGCCTCCTATAATTCACCCCTCCACTTT.

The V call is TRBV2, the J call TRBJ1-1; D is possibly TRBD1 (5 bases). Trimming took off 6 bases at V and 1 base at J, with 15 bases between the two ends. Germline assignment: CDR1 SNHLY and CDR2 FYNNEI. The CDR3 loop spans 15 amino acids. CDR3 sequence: CASRTEQETNTEAFF. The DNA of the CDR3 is TGTGCCAGCAGGACAGAACAGGAAACGAACACTGAAGCTTTCTTT.

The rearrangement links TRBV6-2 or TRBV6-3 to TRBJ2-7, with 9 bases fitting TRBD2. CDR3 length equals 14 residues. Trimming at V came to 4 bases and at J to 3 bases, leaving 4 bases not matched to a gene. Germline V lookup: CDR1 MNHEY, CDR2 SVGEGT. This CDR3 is CASSSSGTFYEQYF. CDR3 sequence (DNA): TGTGCCAGCAGTTCTAGCGGGACCTTCTACGAGCAGTACTTC.

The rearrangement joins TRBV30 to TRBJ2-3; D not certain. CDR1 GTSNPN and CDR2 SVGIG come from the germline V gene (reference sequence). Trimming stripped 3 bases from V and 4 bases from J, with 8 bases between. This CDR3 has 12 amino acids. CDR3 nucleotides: TGTGCCTGGAGAGAGAGTGCAGATACGCAGTATTTT. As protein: CAWRESADTQYF.

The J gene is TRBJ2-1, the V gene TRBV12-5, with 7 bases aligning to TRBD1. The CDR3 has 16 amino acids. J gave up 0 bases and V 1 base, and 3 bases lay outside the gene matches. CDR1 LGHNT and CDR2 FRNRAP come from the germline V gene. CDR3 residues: CASGLEGALSYNEQFF. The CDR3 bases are TGTGCTAGTGGTTTGGAGGGGGCCCTCTCCTACAATGAGCAGTTCTTC. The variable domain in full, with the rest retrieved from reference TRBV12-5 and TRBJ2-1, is DARVTQTPRHKVTEMGQEVTMRCQPILGHNTVFWYRQTMMQGLELLAYFRNRAPLDDSGMPKDRFSAEMPDATLATLKIQPSEPRDSAVYFCASGLEGALSYNEQFFGPGTRLTVL.

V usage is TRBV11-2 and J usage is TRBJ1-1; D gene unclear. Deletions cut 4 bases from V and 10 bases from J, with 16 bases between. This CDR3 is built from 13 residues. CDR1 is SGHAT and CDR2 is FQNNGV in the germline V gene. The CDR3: CASSWAFLNGAFF. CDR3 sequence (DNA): TGTGCCAGCAGCTGGGCATTCTTAAACGGAGCTTTCTTT.

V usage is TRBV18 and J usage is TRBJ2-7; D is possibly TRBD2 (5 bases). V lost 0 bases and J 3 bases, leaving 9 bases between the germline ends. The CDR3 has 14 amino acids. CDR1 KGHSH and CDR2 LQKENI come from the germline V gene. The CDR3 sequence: CASSPPSGIYEQYF. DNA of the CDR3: TGTGCCAGCTCACCACCGTCGGGGATCTACGAGCAGTACTTC.

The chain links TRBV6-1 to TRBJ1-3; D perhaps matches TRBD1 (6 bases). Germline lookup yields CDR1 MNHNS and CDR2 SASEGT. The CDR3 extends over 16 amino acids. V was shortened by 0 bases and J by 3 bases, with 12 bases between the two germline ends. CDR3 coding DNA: TGTGCCAGCAGTGAAGCGGTGGCAGGGGATGGAAACACCATATATTTT. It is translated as CASSEAVAGDGNTIYF.

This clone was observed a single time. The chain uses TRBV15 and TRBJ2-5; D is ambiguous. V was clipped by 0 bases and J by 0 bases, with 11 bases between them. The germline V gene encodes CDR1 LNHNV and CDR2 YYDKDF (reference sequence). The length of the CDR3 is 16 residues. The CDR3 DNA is TGTGCCACCAGCAGAGACGCGGAGACCAACCAAGAGACCCAGTACTTC. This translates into CATSRDAETNQETQYF.

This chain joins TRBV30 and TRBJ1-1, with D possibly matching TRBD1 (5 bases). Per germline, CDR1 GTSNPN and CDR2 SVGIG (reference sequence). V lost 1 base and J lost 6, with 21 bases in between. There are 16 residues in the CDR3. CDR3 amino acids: CAWSAAPGAGRSEAFF. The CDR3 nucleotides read TGTGCCTGGAGTGCTGCCCCCGGAGCGGGACGCTCTGAAGCTTTCTTT.

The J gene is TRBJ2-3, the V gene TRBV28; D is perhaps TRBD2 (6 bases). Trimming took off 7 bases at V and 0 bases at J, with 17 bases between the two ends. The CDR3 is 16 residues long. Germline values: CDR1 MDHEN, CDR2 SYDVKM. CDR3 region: CASTLGGIASTDTQYF. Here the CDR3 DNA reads TGTGCCAGCACTCTAGGCGGGATAGCTAGCACAGATACGCAGTATTTT. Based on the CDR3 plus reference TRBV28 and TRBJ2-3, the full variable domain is DVKVTQSSRYLVKRTGEKVFLECVQDMDHENMFWYRQDPGLGLRLIYFSYDVKMKEKGDIPEGYSVSREKKERFSLILESASTNQTSMYLCASTLGGIASTDTQYFGPGTRLTVL.

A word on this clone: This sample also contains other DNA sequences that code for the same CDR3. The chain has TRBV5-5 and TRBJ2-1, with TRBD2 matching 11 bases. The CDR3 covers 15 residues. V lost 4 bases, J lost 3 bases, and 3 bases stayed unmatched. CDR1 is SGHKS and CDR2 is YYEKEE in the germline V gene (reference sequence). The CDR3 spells CASSVGLADYNEQFF. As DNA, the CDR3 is TGTGCCAGCAGCGTGGGACTAGCGGACTACAATGAGCAGTTCTTC.

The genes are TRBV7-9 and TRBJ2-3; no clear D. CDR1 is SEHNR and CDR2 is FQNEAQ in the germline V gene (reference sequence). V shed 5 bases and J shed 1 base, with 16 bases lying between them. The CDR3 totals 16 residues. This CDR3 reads CASSPPPSGGTDTQYF. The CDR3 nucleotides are TGTGCCAGCAGCCCCCCTCCTAGTGGAGGCACAGATACGCAGTATTTT.

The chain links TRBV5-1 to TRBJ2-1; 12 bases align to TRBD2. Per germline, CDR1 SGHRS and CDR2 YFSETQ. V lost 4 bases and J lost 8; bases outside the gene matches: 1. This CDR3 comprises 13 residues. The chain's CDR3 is CASSRLAGDEQFF. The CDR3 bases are TGCGCCAGCAGCCGACTAGCGGGAGATGAGCAGTTCTTC.

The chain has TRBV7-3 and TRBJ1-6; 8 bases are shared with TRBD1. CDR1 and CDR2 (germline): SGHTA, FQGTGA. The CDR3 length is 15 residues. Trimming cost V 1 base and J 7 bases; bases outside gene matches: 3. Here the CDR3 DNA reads TGTGCCAGCAGCTTAAAGGACAGGGAGAATTCACCCCTCCACTTT. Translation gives CASSLKDRENSPLHF.

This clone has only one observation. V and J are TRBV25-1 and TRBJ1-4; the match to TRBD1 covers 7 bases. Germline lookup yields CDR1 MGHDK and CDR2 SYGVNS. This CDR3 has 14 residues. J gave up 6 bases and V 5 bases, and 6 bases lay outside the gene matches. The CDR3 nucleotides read TGTGCCAGCAGTACCTACAGGGGCGATGAAAAACTGTTTTTT. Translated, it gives CASSTYRGDEKLFF.

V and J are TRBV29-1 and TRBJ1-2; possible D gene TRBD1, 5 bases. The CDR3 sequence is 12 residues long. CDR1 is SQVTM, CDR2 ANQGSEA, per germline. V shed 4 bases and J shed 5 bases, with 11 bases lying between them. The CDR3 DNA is TGCAGCGTTGTAGGGGCGGAATATGGCTACACCTTC. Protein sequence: CSVVGAEYGYTF.